The 25 T cell receptor beta chains presented below share a single source sample, sequenced in a study of blood T cells in healthy people across ages. Alongside a J-beta primer mix, a sample-barcoded 5' primer served in a second PCR lasting about 6 to 12 cycles. TCRdb independently ran MiXCR on the 5' RACE reads; one entry per CDR3 protein. The sample holds around 800,000 distinct CDR3 sequences, around a quarter seen once. The same sample was also studied in work on T cells of mothers and their children.

Sample: blood. The receptors stem from a boy aged 5 to 17 in good health.

This clonotype was seen many times. The J gene is TRBJ2-5, the V gene TRBV20-1, with D unresolved. There are 13 residues in the CDR3. The germline V gene has CDR1 DFQATT and CDR2 SNEGSKA (reference sequence). Trimming took off 7 bases at V and 0 bases at J, with 12 bases between the two ends. This CDR3 reads CSERRPYQETQYF. The DNA of the CDR3 is TGCAGTGAGCGAAGGCCGTACCAAGAGACCCAGTACTTC.

V and J are TRBV2 and TRBJ1-5, with unresolved D. Trimming shortened V by 5 bases and J by 7 bases, and 15 bases separated the two germline ends. From germline, CDR1 is SNHLY and CDR2 FYNNEI. The CDR3 totals 14 residues. The CDR3 loop reads CASSRFGREQPQHF. CDR3 DNA: TGTGCCAGCAGTAGATTTGGACGGGAGCAGCCCCAGCATTTT.

This sequence joins TRBV7-6 and TRBJ2-7; a weak D match, TRBD1 (6 bases). The germline gives CDR1 SGHVS, CDR2 FNYEAQ. Trimming stripped 2 bases from V and 3 bases from J, with 11 bases between. The CDR3 consists of 14 residues. The CDR3 DNA follows: TGTGCCAGCAGCTTATCGAACAGGGTCTACGAGCAGTACTTC. It specifies CASSLSNRVYEQYF.

This sequence joins TRBV11-1 and TRBJ2-1; 8 bases match TRBD1. This CDR3 contains 15 residues. V lost 7 bases to trimming and J lost 0 bases; unmatched junction nucleotides: 5. Germline CDR1 SGHAT, CDR2 FQDESV (reference sequence). CDR3 residues: CASTKDRGSYNEQFF. The CDR3 nucleotides are TGTGCCAGCACCAAAGACAGGGGCTCCTACAATGAGCAGTTCTTC.

The chain employs TRBV12-3 or TRBV12-4 and TRBJ2-7, with D possibly being TRBD2 (5 bases). The V end was cut by 7 bases, the J end by 4 bases, with 14 bases between. CDR3 length: 13 residues. The CDR3 bases are TGTGCCAGCACAAGGAGCGGCCAATACGAGCAGTACTTC. It encodes CASTRSGQYEQYF.

This chain connects TRBV7-8 to TRBJ1-1; 8 bases match TRBD1. The junction had 9 bases not matched to a gene; V was cut back by 5 bases and J by 1 base. From germline, CDR1 is SGHVS and CDR2 FQNEAQ. The CDR3 spans 16 residues. The CDR3 loop reads CASSTRRQGRNTEAFF. The DNA of the CDR3 is TGTGCCAGCAGCACCCGTCGACAGGGGCGGAACACTGAAGCTTTCTTT.

This clonotype turned up a few times. This chain joins TRBV5-1 and TRBJ2-3; D may match TRBD1 or TRBD2 (5 bases each). The CDR3 covers 14 residues. CDR1 is SGHRS, CDR2 YFSETQ, per germline. V was shortened by 3 bases and J by 6 bases, with 14 bases between the two germline ends. CDR3 region: CASSSGPTRDTQYF. CDR3 coding DNA: TGCGCCAGCAGCTCGGGGCCCACCAGGGATACGCAGTATTTT.

CDR3 region: CASMAGSGGGEQFF. The DNA of the CDR3 is TGTGCCAGCATGGCAGGGTCAGGGGGGGGTGAGCAGTTCTTC. The J gene is TRBJ2-1, the V gene TRBV7-2; D possibly matches TRBD1 or TRBD2 (7 bases each). The CDR3 totals 14 residues. CDR1 SGHTA and CDR2 FQGNSA come from the germline V gene. V was clipped by 7 bases and J by 9 bases, with 19 bases between them.

This clonotype has just a few counts. The J gene is TRBJ2-2, the V gene TRBV7-3; possible D gene TRBD2, 6 bases. Germline assignment: CDR1 SGHTA and CDR2 FQGTGA. V was pared by 4 bases and J by 5 bases, with 11 bases between. CDR3 length: 14 amino acids. DNA of the CDR3: TGTGCCAGCAGCTCGATCCTAGCGACCGGGGAGCTGTTTTTT. This translates into CASSSILATGELFF.

The J gene is TRBJ2-7, the V gene TRBV4-1; D remains unclear. Germline CDR1 reads MGHRA; CDR2 reads YSYEKL. Trimming shortened V by 2 bases and J by 1 base, and 9 bases separated the two germline ends. CDR3 length: 14 residues. CDR3: CASSQLVGSYEQYF. The CDR3 DNA reads TGCGCCAGCAGCCAACTCGTGGGGTCCTACGAGCAGTACTTC.

This clonotype was seen just once. The V and J genes are TRBV11-2 and TRBJ2-5; 10 bases map to TRBD1. V gave up 1 base and J gave up 11 bases; unmatched junction bases: 7. The CDR3 consists of 14 residues. In germline, CDR1 is SGHAT, CDR2 FQNNGV. CDR3 in DNA: TGTGCCAGCAGCTTAGTTGGGACAGGGGTAGAGCAGTACTTC. This sequence encodes CASSLVGTGVEQYF. The variable domain in full, with the rest retrieved from reference TRBV11-2 and TRBJ2-5, is EAGVAQSPRYKIIEKRQSVAFWCNPISGHATLYWYQQILGQGPKLLIQFQNNGVVDDSQLPKDRFSAERLKGVDSTLKIQPAKLEDSAVYLCASSLVGTGVEQYFGPGTRLLVL.

J is TRBJ2-5 and V is TRBV5-1, with no clear D. The V gene lost 2 bases and the J gene lost 5 bases, with 7 bases spanning the gap. This CDR3 comprises 12 residues. CDR1 SGHRS and CDR2 YFSETQ come from the germline V gene. The CDR3 coding sequence is TGCGCCAGCAGCTTCCATACGGAGACCCAGTACTTC. Protein product: CASSFHTETQYF.

This clonotype was counted only a few times. This rearrangement joins TRBV6-1 to TRBJ2-2; D gene unclear. The CDR3 extends over 13 amino acids. V lost 6 bases to trimming and J lost 5 bases, with 10 bases between them. Germline values: CDR1 MNHNS, CDR2 SASEGT. CDR3 bases: TGTGCCAGCAGCACAATAGGGACCGGGGAGCTGTTTTTT. Amino acids: CASSTIGTGELFF.

This clonotype was observed a handful of times. The chain combines TRBV28 with TRBJ2-7, with 7 positions matching TRBD2. The V segment lost 4 bases and the J segment 4 bases; nucleotides outside the gene matches: 13. Germline V CDR1 and CDR2: MDHEN, SYDVKM. This CDR3 region has 16 residues. Written as DNA, the CDR3 is TGTGCCAGCAGTTCGCCAACAGCGGGAATCCGGTACGAGCAGTACTTC. It translates to CASSSPTAGIRYEQYF.

Regarding this clonotype: The CDR3 ends on some other residue instead of the conserved phenylalanine or tryptophan, so this is likely a read error. J is TRBJ1-4 and V is TRBV5-1; D might be TRBD1 (6 bases). The CDR3 runs to 16 residues. Germline values: CDR1 SGHRS, CDR2 YFSETQ. V lost 4 bases to trimming and J lost 3 bases, with 16 bases between them. This CDR3 reads CASSPDHGQSNEKLFS. The CDR3 nucleotides are TGCGCCAGCAGCCCCGATCACGGACAGTCTAATGAAAAACTGTTTTCT.

In this sample, this clonotype turned up a few times. This chain connects TRBV29-1 to TRBJ2-5; D is undetermined. The DNA end favors TRBJ2-7, so the J call may be wrong. The CDR3 has 12 amino acids. CDR1 and CDR2 from the germline V gene are SQVTM and ANQGSEA. The DNA of the CDR3 is TGCAGCGTTGAGGGTCTTTACTACGAGCAGTACTTC. Encoded protein: CSVEGLYYEQYF.

The chain is built from TRBV5-1 and TRBJ2-5, with TRBD2 as a possible D gene (5 bases). Germline V gene sequence: CDR1 SGHRS, CDR2 YFSETQ. The CDR3 has 15 amino acids. Trimming shortened V by 1 base and J by 11 bases, and 21 bases separated the two germline ends. This chain's CDR3 is CASSLWTDSYAEQYF. The CDR3 bases are TGCGCCAGCAGCTTGTGGACGGACTCTTATGCGGAGCAGTACTTC.

The J gene is TRBJ2-7, the V gene TRBV12-3 or TRBV12-4; 9 positions agree with TRBD1. V trimming: 0 bases; J trimming: 6 bases; junction bases outside the gene matches: 6. The CDR3 totals 15 residues. This chain's CDR3 is CASSLARDRDCEQYF. The CDR3 nucleotides are TGTGCCAGCAGTTTAGCCCGGGACAGGGACTGCGAGCAGTACTTC.

This clonotype has only a few counts. The rearrangement links TRBV28 to TRBJ2-5; D might be TRBD1 or TRBD2, each matching 6 bases. The DNA end is more similar to TRBJ2-7, so the J call may be wrong. The CDR3 has 16 amino acids. The V gene's germline CDR1 is MDHEN and CDR2 SYDVKM. The CDR3 region is CASSPGLFGGHYEQYF. The CDR3 region has the DNA TGTGCCAGCAGCCCGGGCCTCTTTGGGGGGCACTACGAGCAGTACTTC.

The rearrangement joins TRBV29-1 to TRBJ1-1; D is undetermined. Trimming removed 3 bases from V and 1 base from J, with 3 bases in between. Germline CDR1 and CDR2: SQVTM and ANQGSEA. This CDR3 contains 11 residues. The CDR3 DNA reads as TGCAGCGTTGAGGGGAACACTGAAGCTTTCTTT. Encoded protein: CSVEGNTEAFF.

This clonotype was seen a few times. The genes are TRBV5-1 and TRBJ2-7, with 9 bases lining up with TRBD1. The V and J ends lost 2 bases and 0 bases, in that order; junction bases with no gene match: 9. The germline gives CDR1 SGHRS, CDR2 YFSETQ. The CDR3 is 17 amino acids. The CDR3 loop is CASSFRDRVIGSYEQYF. CDR3 in DNA: TGCGCCAGCAGCTTCCGGGACAGGGTTATCGGCTCCTACGAGCAGTACTTC.

This clonotype has just a few counts. The V gene is TRBV7-2, the J gene TRBJ1-5, with a tentative D call TRBD1 (5 bases). Looked up from germline, CDR1 is SGHTA and CDR2 is FQGNSA. Trimming removed 3 bases from V and 2 bases from J, with 11 bases in between. This CDR3 is 15 amino acids long. The CDR3 is CASSLQGGGNQPQHF. The DNA for the CDR3 is TGTGCCAGCAGCTTGCAGGGAGGAGGCAATCAGCCCCAGCATTTT.

This clonotype was counted a few times. The CDR3 nucleotides read TGCAGCGTGAACGACGGTGACTATGGCTACACCTTC. Translating it yields CSVNDGDYGYTF. The V and J genes are TRBV29-1 and TRBJ1-2; unclear D gene. CDR3 size: 12 residues. With 6 bases removed from V and 3 bases from J, the gap between germline ends came to 11 bases. From germline, CDR1 is SQVTM and CDR2 ANQGSEA.

This clonotype has more than one count but fewer than ten. The V and J genes are TRBV5-1 and TRBJ1-2; a weak D match, TRBD1 (6 bases). Germline assignment: CDR1 SGHRS and CDR2 YFSETQ. The germline V and J ends were trimmed by 0 bases and 0 bases, with 12 bases remaining between them. The CDR3 contains 16 residues. In DNA, the CDR3 is TGCGCCAGCAGCTTGGTTATGGGGGGCGCTAACTATGGCTACACCTTC. It codes for CASSLVMGGANYGYTF.

This chain's CDR3 is CTGTSAINTGELFF. DNA of the CDR3: TGCACGGGGACCTCCGCAATTAACACCGGGGAGCTGTTTTTT. The rearrangement uses TRBV29-1 and TRBJ2-2; tentatively, D is TRBD1 or TRBD2 (5 bases each). Per germline, CDR1 SQVTM and CDR2 ANQGSEA. CDR3 length: 14 amino acids.